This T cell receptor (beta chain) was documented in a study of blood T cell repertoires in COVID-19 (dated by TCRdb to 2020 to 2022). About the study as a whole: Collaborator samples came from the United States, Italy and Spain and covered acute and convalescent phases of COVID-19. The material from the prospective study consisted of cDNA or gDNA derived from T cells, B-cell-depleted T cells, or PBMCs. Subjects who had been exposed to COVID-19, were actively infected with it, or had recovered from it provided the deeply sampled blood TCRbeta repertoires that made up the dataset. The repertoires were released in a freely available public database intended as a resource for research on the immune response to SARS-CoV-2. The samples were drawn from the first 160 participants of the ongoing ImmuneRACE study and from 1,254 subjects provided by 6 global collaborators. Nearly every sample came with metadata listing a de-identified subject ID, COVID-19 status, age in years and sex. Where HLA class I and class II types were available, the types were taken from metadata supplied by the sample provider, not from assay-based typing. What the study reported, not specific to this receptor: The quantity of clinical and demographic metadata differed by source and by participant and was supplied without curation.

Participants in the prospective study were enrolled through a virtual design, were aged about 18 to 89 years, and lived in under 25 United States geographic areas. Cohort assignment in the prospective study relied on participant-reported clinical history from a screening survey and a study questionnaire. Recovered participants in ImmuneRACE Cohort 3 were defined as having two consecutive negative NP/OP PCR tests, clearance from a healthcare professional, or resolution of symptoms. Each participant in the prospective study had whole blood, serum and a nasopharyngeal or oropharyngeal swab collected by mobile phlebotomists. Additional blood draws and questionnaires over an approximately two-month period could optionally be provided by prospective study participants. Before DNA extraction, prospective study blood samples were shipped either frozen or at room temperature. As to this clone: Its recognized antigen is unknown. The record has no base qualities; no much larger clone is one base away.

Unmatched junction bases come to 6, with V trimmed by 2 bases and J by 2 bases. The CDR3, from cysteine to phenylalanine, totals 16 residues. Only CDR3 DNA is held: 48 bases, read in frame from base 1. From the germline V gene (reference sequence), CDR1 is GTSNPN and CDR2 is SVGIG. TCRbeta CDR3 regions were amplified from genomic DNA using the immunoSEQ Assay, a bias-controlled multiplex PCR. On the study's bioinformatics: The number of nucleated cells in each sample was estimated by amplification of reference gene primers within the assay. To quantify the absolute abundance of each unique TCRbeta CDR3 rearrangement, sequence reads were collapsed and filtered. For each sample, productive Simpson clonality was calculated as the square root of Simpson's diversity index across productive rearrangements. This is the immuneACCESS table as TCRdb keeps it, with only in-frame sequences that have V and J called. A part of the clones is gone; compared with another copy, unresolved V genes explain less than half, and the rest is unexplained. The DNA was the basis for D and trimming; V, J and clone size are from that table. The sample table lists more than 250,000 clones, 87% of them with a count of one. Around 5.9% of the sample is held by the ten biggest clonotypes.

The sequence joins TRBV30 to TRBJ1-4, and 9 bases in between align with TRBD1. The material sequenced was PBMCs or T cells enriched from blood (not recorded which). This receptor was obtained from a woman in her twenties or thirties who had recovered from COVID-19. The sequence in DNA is TGTGCCTGGAGTACTGACAGGGGGGCGACTAATGAAAAACTGTTTTTT. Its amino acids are CAWSTDRGATNEKLFF.